These 27 T cell receptor beta chains were all obtained from the same sample, sequenced in a study of radiation and T cells in renal cell carcinoma. TCRdb's table, derived via immunoSEQ multiplex PCR, lists solely in-frame clones and lacks some. The sample holds 100,000 to 150,000 clones, over 75% seen once. Time point here: blood 2 weeks post-SBRT. The treatment here: 15 Gy SBRT to primary tumor, nephrectomy 4 weeks later. The sample here was blood, taken from a patient whose treatment included radiotherapy and nephrectomy. The receptor set was obtained from a man aged 45-60 years with renal cell carcinoma.

The chain is built from TRBV10-3 and TRBJ2-7; TRBD1 agrees at 9 bases. J gave up 0 bases and V 1 base, and 1 base lay outside the gene matches. Germline V CDR1 and CDR2: ENHRY, SYGVKD. This CDR3 is built from 15 residues. The DNA for the CDR3 is TGTGCCATCAGTGAGTGGGACAGGGTCTCCTACGAGCAGTACTTC. Amino acid sequence: CAISEWDRVSYEQYF.

The J gene is TRBJ2-7, the V gene TRBV6-6; D gene ambiguous. With 0 bases removed from V and 2 bases from J, the gap between germline ends came to 11 bases. CDR3 length: 15 residues. CDR1 is MNHNY, CDR2 SVGAGI, per germline (reference sequence). The CDR3, as DNA: TGTGCCAGCAGTTACTCTACCGAAACTACCTACGAGCAGTACTTC. Translating gives CASSYSTETTYEQYF.

The rearrangement links TRBV5-5 to TRBJ1-1; maybe TRBD1 (6 bases). Trimming removed 0 bases from V and 1 base from J, with 7 bases in between. The CDR3 extends over 14 amino acids. Germline V gives CDR1 SGHKS, CDR2 YYEKEE (reference sequence). The CDR3 sequence is CASSLATGNTEAFF. The CDR3 coding sequence is TGTGCCAGCAGCTTGGCGACAGGGAACACTGAAGCTTTCTTT. Combining the CDR3 with reference TRBV5-5 and TRBJ1-1 gives the whole variable domain DAGVTQSPTHLIKTRGQQVTLRCSPISGHKSVSWYQQVLGQGPQFIFQYYEKEERGRGNFPDRFSARQFPNYSSELNVNALLLGDSALYLCASSLATGNTEAFFGQGTRLTVV.

The rearrangement links TRBV4-2 to TRBJ2-3; 11 bases align to TRBD2. Looked up from germline, CDR1 is LGHNA and CDR2 is YNFKEQ. The V segment lost 6 bases and the J segment 2 bases; nucleotides outside the gene matches: 7. This CDR3 has 16 residues. The CDR3 loop is CASRQLAGAFTDTQYF. CDR3 in DNA: TGTGCCAGCAGGCAACTAGCGGGAGCTTTCACAGATACGCAGTATTTT.

V and J are TRBV30 and TRBJ2-6; TRBD2 might be the D (5 bases). Germline V lookup: CDR1 GTSNPN, CDR2 SVGIG (reference sequence). The CDR3 has 14 amino acids. The ends were cut back, 1 base at V and 2 bases at J, with 6 bases in the middle. The CDR3 DNA reads as TGTGCCTGGAGTGAGGGAGCTGGGGCCAACGTCCTGACTTTC. It yields the protein CAWSEGAGANVLTF. The full variable domain, in which reference TRBV30 and TRBJ2-6 provide the parts outside the CDR3, is SQTIHQWPATLVQPVGSPLSLECTVEGTSNPNLYWYRQAAGRGLQLLFYSVGIGQISSEVPQNLSASRPQDRQFILSSKKLLLSDSGFYLCAWSEGAGANVLTFGAGSRLTVL.

This clone was found once. This sequence joins TRBV2 and TRBJ1-2; 9 bases are shared with TRBD1. Germline CDR1 and CDR2: SNHLY and FYNNEI. The junction had 3 bases not matched to a gene; V was cut back by 5 bases and J by 2 bases. The CDR3 has 14 amino acids. The chain's CDR3 is CASSSGTGNYGYTF. The CDR3 nucleotides read TGTGCCAGCAGTTCCGGGACAGGGAACTATGGCTACACCTTC.

This clone was observed a single time. CDR3 protein: CASSFGYQETQYF. Here the CDR3 DNA reads TGTGCCAGCAGCTTCGGGTACCAAGAGACCCAGTACTTC. The chain has TRBV7-9 and TRBJ2-5, with D hard to call. CDR3 length: 13 amino acids. Trimming took off 3 bases at V and 0 bases at J, with 5 bases between the two ends. The germline V gene has CDR1 SEHNR and CDR2 FQNEAQ (reference sequence).

This chain joins TRBV25-1 and TRBJ1-2; tentatively, D is TRBD1 (5 bases). The CDR3 extends over 16 amino acids. Germline V gene sequence: CDR1 MGHDK, CDR2 SYGVNS. Trimming took off 3 bases at V and 4 bases at J, with 18 bases between the two ends. CDR3 coding DNA: TGTGCCAGCAGTGATGGGCCCCCTACAGGACTCTATGGCTACACCTTC. This translates into CASSDGPPTGLYGYTF.

This clone was counted a single time. V is TRBV19 and J is TRBJ2-1; tentatively, D is TRBD2 (6 bases). The germline V gene has CDR1 LNHDA and CDR2 SQIVND (reference sequence). The CDR3 covers 12 residues. Deletions cut 5 bases from V and 7 bases from J, with 9 bases between. CDR3 bases: TGTGCCAGTAGTGACCGGGGGAATGAGCAGTTCTTC. As protein: CASSDRGNEQFF.

This clone occurred a few times. V and J are TRBV7-9 and TRBJ2-3; possible D gene TRBD2, 5 bases. The CDR3 totals 15 residues. Germline lookup yields CDR1 SEHNR and CDR2 FQNEAQ (reference sequence). Trimming pared 5 bases from V and 2 bases from J, leaving 14 bases between. The CDR3 protein is CASSRRLTNTDTQYF. CDR3 DNA sequence: TGTGCCAGCAGCCGACGGCTGACTAACACAGATACGCAGTATTTT.

In its sample, this clone was seen many times. The V call is TRBV2, the J call TRBJ1-5; D possibly corresponds to TRBD1 (5 bases). Germline assignment: CDR1 SNHLY and CDR2 FYNNEI. The CDR3 is made up of 12 amino acids. Between the trimmed V and J ends, which lost 6 bases and 4 bases, there was a span of 7 bases. As DNA, the CDR3 is TGTGCCAGCAGGGGGGGAAATCAGCCCCAGCATTTT. As protein: CASRGGNQPQHF. Full variable domain (rest looked up from reference TRBV2 and TRBJ1-5): EPEVTQTPSHQVTQMGQEVILRCVPISNHLYFYWYRQILGQKVEFLVSFYNNEISEKSEIFDDQFSVERPDGSNFTLKIRSTKLEDSAMYFCASRGGNQPQHFGDGTRLSIL.

The chain employs TRBV10-1 and TRBJ1-1; TRBD1 is a possible D gene (6 bases). This CDR3 contains 13 residues. Looked up from germline, CDR1 is WNHNN and CDR2 is SYGVQD (reference sequence). V dropped 6 bases and J dropped 3 bases, with 11 bases sitting between them. The CDR3 here is CASRRQDYTEAFF. The CDR3 nucleotides are TGCGCCAGCAGGCGACAGGATTACACTGAAGCTTTCTTT.

This chain joins TRBV6-5 and TRBJ2-7; 8 nucleotides align to TRBD1. J lost 0 bases, V lost 5 bases, and 6 bases had no gene match. The CDR3 spans 15 residues. Germline CDR1 reads MNHEY; CDR2 reads SVGAGI. CDR3 nucleotide sequence: TGTGCCAGCAGTGGGACAGGTTTGAGCTCCTACGAGCAGTACTTC. Protein product: CASSGTGLSSYEQYF.

This chain uses TRBV27 with TRBJ1-1, with D unclear. CDR1 is MNHEY, CDR2 SMNVEV, per germline (reference sequence). The V end lost 7 bases, the J end lost 5 bases, and 17 bases lay between the germline ends. The CDR3 extends over 14 amino acids. The CDR3 DNA reads as TGTGCCAGCATGCTCTTTGCCGGTCGGACTGAAGCTTTCTTT. It codes for CASMLFAGRTEAFF.

The gene calls are TRBV6-5 and TRBJ2-5; 9 nucleotides match TRBD2. Germline CDR1 MNHEY, CDR2 SVGAGI. The CDR3 runs 15 residues. Trimming removed 2 bases from V and 5 bases from J; junction bases left unmatched: 6. This CDR3 is CASSYSSGGWETQYF. The DNA of the CDR3 is TGTGCCAGCAGTTACAGTAGCGGGGGTTGGGAGACCCAGTACTTC.

The chain links TRBV9 to TRBJ2-5; 8 bases match TRBD2. Germline CDR1 is SGDLS and CDR2 is YYNGEE. This CDR3 spans 14 amino acids. The V segment lost 4 bases and the J segment 2 bases; nucleotides outside the gene matches: 4. CDR3 loop: CASSPRGEQETQYF. CDR3 DNA sequence: TGTGCCAGCAGCCCGCGGGGGGAGCAAGAGACCCAGTACTTC.

The chain employs TRBV28 and TRBJ2-7, with D perhaps matching TRBD1 or TRBD2 (6 bases each). With 5 bases removed from V and 5 bases from J, the gap between germline ends came to 16 bases. Germline values: CDR1 MDHEN, CDR2 SYDVKM. The CDR3 is 14 amino acids. The chain's CDR3 is CASSPPGASHEQYF. The CDR3 DNA sequence: TGTGCCAGCAGTCCCCCGGGGGCTTCCCACGAGCAGTACTTC.

This chain connects TRBV6-1 to TRBJ1-1, with D unresolved. This CDR3 region has 14 residues. Per the germline V gene, CDR1 is MNHNS and CDR2 is SASEGT. V was clipped by 7 bases and J by 0 bases, with 12 bases between them. The CDR3 loop reads CASKADLVNTEAFF. In DNA, the CDR3 is TGTGCCAGCAAAGCCGATCTCGTGAACACTGAAGCTTTCTTT.

J is TRBJ1-5 and V is TRBV6-5; 8 bases line up with TRBD1. V gave up 6 bases and J gave up 4 bases; unmatched junction bases: 8. CDR1 is MNHEY, CDR2 SVGAGI, per germline. The CDR3 has 15 residues. The CDR3 sequence is CASRPQGAGNQPQHF. Written as DNA, the CDR3 is TGTGCCAGCAGACCCCAGGGGGCCGGGAATCAGCCCCAGCATTTT.

The rearrangement uses TRBV5-1 and TRBJ2-5; no reliable D call. This CDR3 has 11 amino acids. CDR1 is SGHRS and CDR2 is YFSETQ in the germline V gene. V lost 5 bases, J lost 2 bases, and 4 bases lay in between. The CDR3 DNA follows: TGCGCCAGCAGTCAGCAAGAGACCCAGTACTTC. It encodes CASSQQETQYF.

The chain links TRBV9 to TRBJ1-2; D is ambiguous. This CDR3 has 14 amino acids. From germline, CDR1 is SGDLS and CDR2 YYNGEE. Trimming shortened V by 3 bases and J by 4 bases, and 13 bases separated the two germline ends. CDR3 sequence reads: CASSEGSVAYGYTF. Written as DNA, the CDR3 is TGTGCCAGCAGCGAGGGTTCAGTAGCCTATGGCTACACCTTC.

The gene calls are TRBV30 and TRBJ1-6, with unresolved D. The CDR3 loop spans 14 amino acids. Trimming cost V 1 base and J 4 bases, with 8 bases left between them. Germline CDR1 GTSNPN, CDR2 SVGIG (reference sequence). DNA of the CDR3: TGTGCCTGGAGTGGTAAACGGTATAATTCACCCCTCCACTTT. It is translated as CAWSGKRYNSPLHF.

V is TRBV28 and J is TRBJ2-7; D unclear. Between the trimmed V and J ends, which lost 7 bases and 3 bases, there was a span of 19 bases. CDR1 MDHEN and CDR2 SYDVKM come from the germline V gene. This CDR3 has 15 residues. This CDR3 reads CASTEGMGGVYEQYF. CDR3 in DNA: TGTGCCAGCACCGAAGGGATGGGTGGGGTCTACGAGCAGTACTTC.

This chain joins TRBV2 and TRBJ1-3; 10 nucleotides match TRBD1. The CDR3 runs 17 residues. V lost 6 bases and J lost 3; bases outside the gene matches: 11. Germline V gene sequence: CDR1 SNHLY, CDR2 FYNNEI. CDR3 residues: CASRVRGQGYSGNTIYF. CDR3 coding DNA: TGTGCCAGCAGAGTACGGGGACAGGGGTATAGTGGAAACACCATATATTTT.

CDR3 protein: CSVEYHPGQGNYGYTF. In DNA form, the CDR3 reads TGCAGCGTTGAGTACCACCCGGGACAGGGGAACTATGGCTACACCTTC. The J gene is TRBJ1-2, the V gene TRBV29-1, with 10 bases matching TRBD1. Per germline, CDR1 SQVTM and CDR2 ANQGSEA. Unmatched junction bases numbered 9, after V lost 3 bases and J lost 2 bases. The CDR3 covers 16 residues.

The chain employs TRBV30 and TRBJ2-7; 7 bases line up with TRBD1. Germline lookup yields CDR1 GTSNPN and CDR2 SVGIG (reference sequence). The CDR3 consists of 14 residues. V shed 0 bases and J 4 bases; nucleotides not matched to a gene: 6. CDR3 in amino acids: CAWSVLGGWYEQYF. The CDR3 DNA sequence: TGTGCCTGGAGTGTATTAGGGGGCTGGTACGAGCAGTACTTC.

A few counts support this clone. CDR3 amino acids: CASIETGNPNTEAFF. CDR3 DNA: TGTGCCAGCATCGAAACGGGAAATCCGAACACTGAAGCTTTCTTT. The chain employs TRBV6-1 and TRBJ1-1, with D unresolved. Trimming removed 7 bases at V and 1 base at J, with 16 bases between. Germline V lookup: CDR1 MNHNS, CDR2 SASEGT. The CDR3 covers 15 residues.